This entry lists 17 T cell receptor beta chains sequenced from one sample in a study of somatic mutations in cytotoxic T cells in rheumatoid arthritis. The table came from immunoSEQ multiplex PCR; TCRdb's copy has only in-frame clones and leaves some out. The sample records about 25,000 clones, more than 75% being singletons. The sequenced sample was CD8+ T cells sorted from blood. The receptors derive from a man between 50 and 59 years old in good health.

The DNA for the CDR3 is TGTGCCAGCAGCCGGGGACTAGTGTACGGCAAAGGGCAGTTCTTC. This encodes CASSRGLVYGKGQFF. The genes are TRBV5-5 and TRBJ2-1; 8 bases agree with TRBD2. The ends lost 4 bases at V and 12 bases at J; junction bases unmatched: 15. The CDR3 is 15 residues long. Germline V CDR1 and CDR2: SGHKS, YYEKEE (reference sequence).

The DNA of the CDR3 is TGTGCCAGCAGCCCCTTGGTGGACAGGGTAGATCGTGGCTACACCTTC. Residues: CASSPLVDRVDRGYTF. The chain links TRBV7-9 to TRBJ1-2; 8 nucleotides agree with TRBD1. CDR3 length equals 16 residues. Losses at the gene ends were 5 bases for V and 7 bases for J; bases not matched to a gene: 15. Per germline, CDR1 SEHNR and CDR2 FQNEAQ (reference sequence). Full variable domain (outside the CDR3, taken from reference TRBV7-9 and TRBJ1-2): DTGVSQNPRHKITKRGQNVTFRCDPISEHNRLYWYRQTLGQGPEFLTYFQNEAQLEKSRLLSDRFSAERPKGSFSTLEIQRTEQGDSAMYLCASSPLVDRVDRGYTFGSGTRLTVV.

The V gene is TRBV6-5, the J gene TRBJ2-5; D is perhaps TRBD1 (7 bases). V was clipped by 5 bases and J by 5 bases, with 12 bases between them. Germline CDR1 MNHEY, CDR2 SVGAGI. There are 13 residues in the CDR3. The CDR3 DNA is TGTGCCAGCAGTCAGGGGGAGGTGGAGACCCAGTACTTC. This sequence encodes CASSQGEVETQYF.

J is TRBJ2-7 and V is TRBV6-1; maybe TRBD1 (5 bases). The CDR3 has 13 amino acids. Germline loops: CDR1 MNHNS, CDR2 SASEGT. Trimming left V 9 bases short and J 2 bases short, with 14 bases between. The CDR3 nucleotides are TGTGCCAGTCGTAAAGGGGAAACCTACGAGCAGTACTTC. Translated, it gives CASRKGETYEQYF.

This chain joins TRBV10-3 and TRBJ1-1, with unresolved D. The V end lost 4 bases, the J end lost 4 bases, and 19 bases lay between the germline ends. The CDR3 has 16 amino acids. Looked up from germline, CDR1 is ENHRY and CDR2 is SYGVKD. CDR3 nucleotide sequence: TGTGCCATCAGTGCAACCAGAGGTGGGTTTTCCACTGAAGCTTTCTTT. This encodes CAISATRGGFSTEAFF.

This clone was counted between two and nine times. The V and J genes are TRBV27 and TRBJ2-2; D gene ambiguous. Between the trimmed V and J ends, which lost 4 bases and 4 bases, there was a span of 4 bases. Germline V gives CDR1 MNHEY, CDR2 SMNVEV (reference sequence). The CDR3 totals 12 residues. The CDR3: CASSWPTGELFF. CDR3 DNA: TGTGCCAGCAGTTGGCCCACCGGGGAGCTGTTTTTT.

CDR3 amino acids: CASSIPPGDSYNEQFF. The DNA of the CDR3 is TGTGCCAGTAGTATACCCCCCGGAGACTCCTACAATGAGCAGTTCTTC. V is TRBV19 and J is TRBJ2-1, with D unclear. The V end was cut by 2 bases, the J end by 0 bases, with 11 bases between. CDR3 size: 16 residues. The germline CDR1 and CDR2 sequences are LNHDA and SQIVND (reference sequence).

The V gene is TRBV25-1, the J gene TRBJ2-7; no definite D call. Germline V gene data show CDR1 as MGHDK and CDR2 as SYGVNS. The CDR3 consists of 11 residues. Trimming pared 7 bases from V and 3 bases from J, leaving 7 bases between. The CDR3, as DNA: TGTGCCAGCATTGGAGACTACGAGCAGTACTTC. Translating gives CASIGDYEQYF.

The CDR3 is CASSLARTMNTEAFF. As DNA, the CDR3 is TGTGCCAGCAGCTTGGCTCGCACCATGAACACTGAAGCTTTCTTT. The chain recombines TRBV5-8 with TRBJ1-1; D is unresolved. V lost 0 bases to trimming and J lost 0 bases, with 9 bases between them. CDR3 length: 15 residues. CDR1 is SGHTS and CDR2 is YDEGEE in the germline V gene.

This chain links TRBV29-1 with TRBJ1-2; no definite D call. The V end lost 4 bases, the J end lost 6 bases, and 12 bases lay between the germline ends. The CDR3 runs to 12 residues. Germline CDR1 and CDR2: SQVTM and ANQGSEA. CDR3 DNA: TGCAGCGTTGTAGGGCGCGGCAATGGCTACACCTTC. This gives the protein CSVVGRGNGYTF.

This sequence joins TRBV5-6 and TRBJ1-1, with a possible D match to TRBD1 (6 bases). The CDR3 runs 13 residues. CDR1 and CDR2 (germline): SGHDT, YYEEEE. V lost 1 base, J lost 8 bases, and 12 bases lay in between. The DNA for the CDR3 is TGTGCCAGCAGCTTGCAGAACAGGGCCGAAGCTTTCTTT. Translating it yields CASSLQNRAEAFF.

This chain connects TRBV28 to TRBJ2-7; D might be TRBD1 (6 bases). CDR3 length: 15 amino acids. The V and J ends lost 1 base and 3 bases respectively, with 13 bases between them. Germline V gene data show CDR1 as MDHEN and CDR2 as SYDVKM. CDR3 nucleotides: TGTGCCAGCAGTTTATACAACAGGGAAAGCTACGAGCAGTACTTC. Residues: CASSLYNRESYEQYF.

V gene TRBV27 combines with J gene TRBJ1-1; possibly TRBD1 for D (5 bases). From germline, CDR1 is MNHEY and CDR2 SMNVEV (reference sequence). The V gene lost 2 bases and the J gene lost 3 bases, with 22 bases spanning the gap. The CDR3 is made up of 18 amino acids. The CDR3, as DNA: TGTGCCAGCAGTTTAAGGGGTCCCACCCTCGAGGAGTACACTGAAGCTTTCTTT. Protein: CASSLRGPTLEEYTEAFF.

The chain recombines TRBV7-8 with TRBJ2-7; 8 bases align to TRBD1. The germline V gene encodes CDR1 SGHVS and CDR2 FQNEAQ. The V and J ends lost 5 bases and 3 bases, in that order; junction bases with no gene match: 9. The CDR3 loop spans 15 amino acids. The CDR3 coding sequence is TGTGCCAGCAGCGCACTAACCGGGACAGGCTACGAGCAGTACTTC. It encodes CASSALTGTGYEQYF.

J is TRBJ1-1 and V is TRBV2; TRBD1 might be the D (5 bases). The CDR3 is 15 amino acids. V lost 6 bases and J lost 0, with 14 bases in between. Looked up from germline, CDR1 is SNHLY and CDR2 is FYNNEI. The CDR3 DNA is TGTGCCAGCAGAGCCCACAGGCCCCTGAACACTGAAGCTTTCTTT. Its protein product is CASRAHRPLNTEAFF. Drawing the rest from reference TRBV2 and TRBJ1-1, the complete variable domain is EPEVTQTPSHQVTQMGQEVILRCVPISNHLYFYWYRQILGQKVEFLVSFYNNEISEKSEIFDDQFSVERPDGSNFTLKIRSTKLEDSAMYFCASRAHRPLNTEAFFGQGTRLTVV.

V is TRBV6-6 and J is TRBJ2-7, with D unclear. This CDR3 has 13 residues. The V end was cut by 6 bases, the J end by 3 bases, with 12 bases between. Germline V gives CDR1 MNHNY, CDR2 SVGAGI (reference sequence). The CDR3 region has the DNA TGTGCCAGCAGCCCCGGATTATTCTACGAGCAGTACTTC. Translation: CASSPGLFYEQYF.

V gene TRBV6-5 combines with J gene TRBJ2-7; 8 nucleotides align to TRBD1. The J segment lost 5 bases and the V segment lost 2 bases, leaving 8 bases of the junction unmatched. Germline CDR1 MNHEY, CDR2 SVGAGI. The CDR3 covers 15 residues. DNA of the CDR3: TGTGCCAGCAGTTACGGGGACAGGATGGGTAACGAGCAGTACTTC. The encoded protein is CASSYGDRMGNEQYF.